The 8 T cell receptor beta chains in this list originate from one sample, sequenced in a study of T cell responses to AZD1222 COVID-19 vaccine. Data came from immunoSEQ multiplex PCR; TCRdb stores just in-frame clones and leaves some out. The sample yields fewer than 110,000 clones, 87% seen once. The material sequenced was peripheral blood, taken 28 days after the second AZD1222 dose. The receptors stem from an adult who received the AZD1222 COVID-19 vaccine.

This clone showed up just once. The chain is built from TRBV6-6 and TRBJ1-5; 7 bases match TRBD1. Germline trimming cut 6 bases from V and 2 bases from J; bases unmatched to any gene: 7. CDR1 is MNHNY and CDR2 is SVGAGI in the germline V gene (reference sequence). The CDR3 is 15 amino acids. The DNA for the CDR3 is TGTGCCAGCAGCACCCGGGACAGACGCAATCAGCCCCAGCATTTT. This translates into CASSTRDRRNQPQHF.

The rearrangement links TRBV6-5 to TRBJ1-2, with D possibly TRBD1 on 5 matching bases. This CDR3 spans 13 amino acids. Germline V lookup: CDR1 MNHEY, CDR2 SVGAGI. The ends were cut back, 5 bases at V and 7 bases at J, with 14 bases in the middle. The CDR3, as DNA: TGTGCCAGCAGTCCCGGGACCCCGCTTGGCTACACCTTC. It is translated as CASSPGTPLGYTF.

V gene TRBV21-1 combines with J gene TRBJ2-1. TRBV21-1 is a known pseudogene. This CDR3 has 16 residues. The CDR3 DNA reads TGTGCCAGCAGCAGCAAAGGGAAGACTTCCTACAATGAGCAGTTCTTC. It yields the protein CASSSKGKTSYNEQFF.

The rearrangement joins TRBV23-1 to TRBJ2-3; the match to TRBD2 covers 7 bases. TRBV23-1 is an open reading frame, and its role is uncertain. This CDR3 contains 16 residues. V was clipped by 8 bases and J by 5 bases; unmatched bases: 16. Here the CDR3 reads CASPARGWGGLDTQYF. Here the CDR3 DNA reads TGCGCCAGCCCTGCGAGAGGGTGGGGGGGATTAGATACGCAGTATTTT.

The chain joins TRBV25-1 to TRBJ1-1; the D is unclear. Germline V lookup: CDR1 MGHDK, CDR2 SYGVNS. CDR3 length equals 13 residues. V was shortened by 5 bases and J by 6 bases, with 13 bases between the two germline ends. DNA for the CDR3: TGTGCCAGCAGTAACCCGCTGCGGGCTGAAGCTTTCTTT. Translated: CASSNPLRAEAFF.

The gene calls are TRBV7-2 and TRBJ2-7; D may correspond to TRBD1 or TRBD2 (6 bases each). The CDR3 is 17 amino acids. Trimming removed 8 bases at V and 2 bases at J, with 25 bases between. CDR1 and CDR2 (germline): SGHTA, FQGNSA. CDR3 in amino acids: CASGGPTGVGLAYEQYF. In nucleotides, the CDR3 is TGTGCCAGCGGCGGCCCGACAGGTGTGGGACTGGCCTACGAGCAGTACTTC.

In this sample, this clone turned up a few times. The chain joins TRBV4-3 to TRBJ1-1; D is possibly TRBD1 (6 bases). Germline CDR1 LGHNA, CDR2 YSLEER. This CDR3 contains 13 residues. Deletions cut 0 bases from V and 10 bases from J, with 12 bases between. The CDR3 region has the DNA TGCGCCAGCAGCCAAGATAGGGCACAGGGAGCTTTCTTT. It is translated as CASSQDRAQGAFF.

This sequence joins TRBV4-1 and TRBJ1-1; D call uncertain. This CDR3 has 14 residues. Per germline, CDR1 MGHRA and CDR2 YSYEKL. Trimming removed 1 base at V and 4 bases at J, with 10 bases between. Here the CDR3 reads CASSQGTAVTEAFF. The CDR3 DNA reads as TGCGCCAGCAGCCAAGGGACGGCGGTCACTGAAGCTTTCTTT.